This passage covers 17 T cell receptor beta chains from one sample sequenced in a study of blood T cell repertoires in COVID-19 (dated by TCRdb to 2019 to 2021). Receptors were amplified or captured by the immunoSEQ multiplex PCR assay. TCRdb carries this immuneACCESS record with in-frame sequences only. Its versions omit some clonotypes, under half of them owing to an unresolved V gene in the studies checked, with the rest unexplained. For this sample there are just over 300,000 clones; approximately 90% appear just once. The ten largest clonotypes hold around 9% of the sample. The material sequenced was PBMCs or T cells enriched from blood (not recorded which). The receptors were gathered from a woman aged 18-29 years who had recovered from COVID-19.

J is TRBJ1-1 and V is TRBV19; 10 positions match TRBD1. CDR1 is LNHDA, CDR2 SQIVND, per germline (reference sequence). CDR3 length equals 16 residues. V shed 5 bases and J 4 bases; nucleotides not matched to a gene: 10. CDR3 residues: CASSPYRDRGGTEAFF. The CDR3 DNA reads as TGTGCCAGTAGTCCTTACCGGGACAGGGGTGGCACTGAAGCTTTCTTT.

The chain joins TRBV5-1 to TRBJ2-7; 7 bases line up with TRBD2. This CDR3 region has 15 residues. V shed 0 bases, J shed 5 bases, and the junction held 8 bases outside the gene matches. The germline CDR1 and CDR2 sequences are SGHRS and YFSETQ. Here the CDR3 reads CASSLERGVRDEQYF. The CDR3 DNA reads as TGCGCCAGCAGCTTGGAGCGGGGCGTAAGGGACGAGCAGTACTTC.

This clone is a singleton in its sample. The CDR3 DNA reads TGCGCCAGCAGCTTGGGTTCTAGTCGGAGGGCCAACGTCCTGACTTTC. Protein sequence: CASSLGSSRRANVLTF. V gene TRBV5-1 combines with J gene TRBJ2-6; D remains unclear. Germline V CDR1 and CDR2: SGHRS, YFSETQ. V lost 0 bases, J lost 5 bases, and 12 bases lay in between. This CDR3 comprises 16 residues. The full variable domain, its missing parts supplied by reference TRBV5-1 and TRBJ2-6, is KAGVTQTPRYLIKTRGQQVTLSCSPISGHRSVSWYQQTPGQGLQFLFEYFSETQRNKGNFPGRFSGRQFSNSRSEMNVSTLELGDSALYLCASSLGSSRRANVLTFGAGSRLTVL.

As DNA, the CDR3 is TGTGCCAGCAGCTTCCGACAGGGCACTGAAGCTTTCTTT. This gives the protein CASSFRQGTEAFF. V is TRBV7-3 and J is TRBJ1-1, with 7 bases aligning to TRBD1. Germline trimming cut 3 bases from V and 4 bases from J; bases unmatched to any gene: 2. Germline V gene sequence: CDR1 SGHTA, CDR2 FQGTGA. CDR3 length: 13 amino acids.

This chain joins TRBV7-9 and TRBJ2-5; D uncertain. Germline CDR1 SEHNR, CDR2 FQNEAQ (reference sequence). V dropped 1 base and J dropped 2 bases, with 5 bases sitting between them. The CDR3 runs 13 residues. The CDR3 loop reads CASSLGGQETQYF. As DNA, the CDR3 is TGTGCCAGCAGCTTAGGAGGTCAAGAGACCCAGTACTTC.

This chain connects TRBV5-6 to TRBJ1-4; TRBD1 matches at 9 bases. V lost 5 bases and J lost 5; bases outside the gene matches: 1. The CDR3 length is 13 residues. CDR1 and CDR2 from the germline V gene are SGHDT and YYEEEE. Here the CDR3 DNA reads TGTGCCAGCAGAGGACAGGGGAATGAAAAACTGTTTTTT. It specifies CASRGQGNEKLFF.

This clone was seen at least ten times. This sequence joins TRBV11-3 and TRBJ2-2; D uncertain. Germline CDR1 reads SGHNT; CDR2 reads YENEEA. Trimming shortened V by 5 bases and J by 6 bases, and 7 bases separated the two germline ends. The CDR3 totals 12 residues. The CDR3 here is CASSLLSGELFF. In nucleotides, the CDR3 is TGTGCCAGCAGCCTCCTGTCCGGGGAGCTGTTTTTT.

The chain uses TRBV28 and TRBJ1-1, with D unresolved. V lost 3 bases to trimming and J lost 11 bases, with 16 bases between them. The germline gives CDR1 MDHEN, CDR2 SYDVKM. This CDR3 contains 13 residues. CDR3 in DNA: TGTGCCAGCAGTTTGCACCCCGGAGTTGGCGCTTTCTTT. This gives the protein CASSLHPGVGAFF.

This chain connects TRBV7-9 to TRBJ2-3, with 8 bases that match TRBD2. CDR3 length: 16 amino acids. Trimming removed 4 bases from V and 5 bases from J; junction bases left unmatched: 11. CDR1 and CDR2 (germline): SEHNR, FQNEAQ (reference sequence). CDR3 DNA sequence: TGTGCCAGCAGCTCATTACTAGCGGACGGTTTAGATACGCAGTATTTT. As protein: CASSSLLADGLDTQYF.

The gene calls are TRBV9 and TRBJ2-3; 9 positions match TRBD2. The germline V gene has CDR1 SGDLS and CDR2 YYNGEE. The ends lost 4 bases at V and 5 bases at J; junction bases unmatched: 11. There are 16 residues in the CDR3. The CDR3 is CASSLRLAEEGDTQYF. CDR3 DNA: TGTGCCAGCAGCTTGAGACTAGCGGAGGAGGGAGATACGCAGTATTTT.

The chain employs TRBV30 and TRBJ1-3; D is undetermined. The CDR3 consists of 14 residues. Germline CDR1 reads GTSNPN; CDR2 reads SVGIG (reference sequence). Trimming stripped 2 bases from V and 4 bases from J, with 12 bases between. CDR3 DNA sequence: TGTGCCTGGAGTAGAGCGTTCTCAGGAAACACCATATATTTT. This codes for CAWSRAFSGNTIYF. Using reference TRBV30 and TRBJ1-3 for the parts outside the CDR3, the full variable domain is SQTIHQWPATLVQPVGSPLSLECTVEGTSNPNLYWYRQAAGRGLQLLFYSVGIGQISSEVPQNLSASRPQDRQFILSSKKLLLSDSGFYLCAWSRAFSGNTIYFGEGSWLTVV.

The V call is TRBV7-3, the J call TRBJ2-3; D might be TRBD2 (5 bases). Germline V gene data show CDR1 as SGHTA and CDR2 as FQGTGA. The CDR3 runs to 15 residues. V dropped 4 bases and J dropped 5 bases, with 16 bases sitting between them. CDR3 residues: CASSSRTAPGDTQYF. CDR3 DNA: TGTGCCAGCAGCTCTCGGACTGCCCCCGGAGATACGCAGTATTTT.

V gene TRBV19 combines with J gene TRBJ2-2; D is possibly TRBD2 (6 bases). Germline CDR1 and CDR2: LNHDA and SQIVND (reference sequence). V gave up 3 bases and J gave up 6 bases, with 14 bases separating them. The CDR3 contains 15 residues. In DNA form, the CDR3 reads TGTGCCAGTAGTATGGGACTGACTCTGCCCGGGGAGCTGTTTTTT. It codes for CASSMGLTLPGELFF.

V and J are TRBV27 and TRBJ2-3, with D tentatively TRBD1 (6 bases). The germline V gene encodes CDR1 MNHEY and CDR2 SMNVEV (reference sequence). V lost 1 base and J lost 5, with 16 bases in between. The CDR3 sequence is 16 residues long. In DNA form, the CDR3 reads TGTGCCAGCAGTTTATACCCCTCCACAGGGAGAGATACGCAGTATTTT. As protein: CASSLYPSTGRDTQYF.

The J gene is TRBJ1-1, the V gene TRBV25-1; D perhaps matches TRBD1 (5 bases). The CDR3 sequence is 14 residues long. V was cut by 1 base and J by 3 bases, with 9 bases left in between. Germline V CDR1 and CDR2: MGHDK, SYGVNS. The DNA for the CDR3 is TGTGCCAGCAGTGAATTCAGGGTGGACACTGAAGCTTTCTTT. It translates to CASSEFRVDTEAFF.

In this sample, this clone turned up once. The rearrangement uses TRBV28 and TRBJ2-1, with D maybe TRBD1 (7 bases). The V end was cut by 6 bases, the J end by 6 bases, with 12 bases between. Germline CDR1 reads MDHEN; CDR2 reads SYDVKM. The CDR3 length is 13 residues. CDR3 in amino acids: CASSPQGGNEQFF. The CDR3, as DNA: TGTGCCAGCAGCCCCCAGGGGGGCAATGAGCAGTTCTTC.

This sequence joins TRBV7-8 and TRBJ1-4, with TRBD1 as a possible D gene (6 bases). CDR3 length: 18 residues. The V gene lost 5 bases and the J gene lost 2 bases, with 21 bases spanning the gap. Germline V gene lookup returns CDR1 SGHVS and CDR2 FQNEAQ. The chain's CDR3 is CASSGHRDWGGTNEKLFF. CDR3 DNA sequence: TGTGCCAGCAGCGGTCACAGGGATTGGGGGGGGACTAATGAAAAACTGTTTTTT.